This is a list of T cell receptor beta chains from one sample in a study of blood T cell repertoires in COVID-19. TCRdb's table, derived via immunoSEQ multiplex PCR, lists solely in-frame clones and lacks some. This table holds 300,000 or so clones, approximately 89% found once. The sample consisted of peripheral blood. The receptor set was obtained from a woman aged 50 to 60 who had recovered from COVID-19. The CDR3 runs from the conserved cysteine through the conserved F or W. D genes are given only for firm matches. Not all rows give a size; the values are once, few, many and, for expanded clones, a class.

.	TRBV19	TRBD1	TRBJ2-7	TGTGCCAGTAGTACCGGGACAGGGGCCTACGAGCAGTACTTC	CASSTGTGAYEQYF
.	TRBV6-5	.	TRBJ2-7	TGTGCCAGCCAACGCCGGGACGAGCAGTACTTC	CASQRRDEQYF
.	TRBV9	.	TRBJ2-1	TGTGCCAGCAGCGTAGTGACAGGAATGAACAATGAGCAGTTCTTC	CASSVVTGMNNEQFF
.	TRBV6-1	.	TRBJ1-2	TGTGCCAGCAGTGAAGCGCAGGGCCTGGACTATGGCTACACCTTC	CASSEAQGLDYGYTF
.	TRBV28	.	TRBJ1-6	TGTGCCAGCAGTTTATTCGGGGGACTCCTCCACTTT	CASSLFGGLLHF
.	TRBV28	.	TRBJ1-5	TGTGCCAGCAGTTTTCGGCAGGGGAATCAGCCCCAGCATTTT	CASSFRQGNQPQHF
.	TRBV4-3	.	TRBJ1-3	TGCGCCAGCAGCCAAGTAACAGGGAATGGAAACACCATATATTTT	CASSQVTGNGNTIYF
.	TRBV30	.	TRBJ2-3	TGTGCCTGGAGCCTGGACAGAAGAAGCACAGATACGCAGTATTTT	CAWSLDRRSTDTQYF
.	TRBV28	TRBD1	TRBJ1-1	TGTGCCAGCAGTTCTATAGGACAGGGCGGTATACAAGCTTTCTTT	CASSSIGQGGIQAFF
.	TRBV7-8	.	TRBJ2-5	TGTGCCAGCAGACTACGGACTGTCAGCCAAGAGACCCAGTACTTC	CASRLRTVSQETQYF
.	TRBV7-9	.	TRBJ1-4	TGTGCCACCCGGAGGGATATGGCTAATGAAAAACTGTTTTTT	CATRRDMANEKLFF
.	TRBV11-2	TRBD1	TRBJ2-3	TGTGCCAGCAGCGCGACAGGGCTCTACACAGATACGCAGTATTTT	CASSATGLYTDTQYF
few	TRBV9	.	TRBJ2-7	TGTGCCAGCAGCGCCGGTTGGGCGGGGAACTACGAGCAGTACTTC	CASSAGWAGNYEQYF
.	TRBV6-1	.	TRBJ2-1	TGTGCCAGCAGTGAGCGAGTTAGGGGCCAAACGAATGAGCAGTTCTTC	CASSERVRGQTNEQFF
.	TRBV29-1	.	TRBJ1-1	TGCAGCGTTGAAGACAAGGCGGGGTACACTGAAGCTTTCTTT	CSVEDKAGYTEAFF
.	TRBV4-3	.	TRBJ1-1	TGCGCCAGCAGCCAAGCGGGTGCCCTGTTCGGAGCTTTCTTT	CASSQAGALFGAFF
.	TRBV5-1	TRBD2	TRBJ2-1	TGCGCCAGCAGCTTGGAGAGCGGGGGGGGCAATGAGCAGTTCTTC	CASSLESGGGNEQFF
.	TRBV29-1	.	TRBJ2-7	TGCAGCGCCACGACAGGAAGGTTCCCCTACGAGCAGTACTTC	CSATTGRFPYEQYF
.	TRBV27	TRBD2	TRBJ2-7	TGTGCCAGCAGTCGATTAGCGGGAGGTTTTAGCGAGCAGTACTTC	CASSRLAGGFSEQYF
.	TRBV4-1	.	TRBJ2-3	TGCGCCAGCAGCCAAGCTGGGCAGCTACCCGATACGCAGTATTTT	CASSQAGQLPDTQYF
.	TRBV7-9	.	TRBJ2-7	TGTGCCAGCAGCTTAGCAGGGGCGGAGGAGCAGTACTTC	CASSLAGAEEQYF
.	TRBV27	.	TRBJ1-6	TGTGCCAGCAGTTTAAGTAGCTCCTATAATTCACCCCTCCACTTT	CASSLSSSYNSPLHF
.	TRBV27	.	TRBJ2-1	TGTGCCAGCACAGCGGGAAGGGGGTACAATGAGCAGTTCTTC	CASTAGRGYNEQFF
.	TRBV19	.	TRBJ2-7	TGTGCCAGTAGCACCCACAGGACCTACGAGCAGTACTTC	CASSTHRTYEQYF
.	TRBV19	.	TRBJ2-1	TGTGCCAGTAGTATAGGGTCTAACAATGAGCAGTTCTTC	CASSIGSNNEQFF
.	TRBV30	.	TRBJ2-1	TGTGCCTGGAGTGTTGGCAACAATGAGCAGTTCTTC	CAWSVGNNEQFF
.	TRBV19	TRBD1	TRBJ1-6	TGTGCCAGTCGGACAGGGGTTAATTCACCCCTCCACTTT	CASRTGVNSPLHF
.	TRBV3-1/TRBV3-2	.	TRBJ2-3	TGTGCCAGCAGCATCCGGGCTAGTAGCGCAGATACGCAGTATTTT	CASSIRASSADTQYF
.	TRBV20-1	TRBD1	TRBJ1-5	TGCAGTGCCAGTAGACAGGGCCTTTATAGCAATCAGCCCCAGCATTTT	CSASRQGLYSNQPQHF
once	TRBV24-1	TRBD2	TRBJ2-3	TGTGCCACCAGTTACCCTAGCGGGGGGGCCGCAGATACGCAGTATTTT	CATSYPSGGAADTQYF
.	TRBV11-2	TRBD2	TRBJ2-1	TGTGCCAGCAGCCTGACTAGCGGATATTACAATGAGCAGTTCTTC	CASSLTSGYYNEQFF
.	TRBV24-1	.	TRBJ1-5	TGTGCCACCAGTGCGGCAGGGTATCAGCCCCAGCATTTT	CATSAAGYQPQHF
.	TRBV2	.	TRBJ2-5	TGTGCCAGCGGGCTACTTCAAGAGACCCAGTACTTC	CASGLLQETQYF
.	TRBV7-8	TRBD2	TRBJ2-1	TGTGCCAGCAGCCCAACTGGGACTAGCGGGAGGTATGAGCAGTTCTTC	CASSPTGTSGRYEQFF
.	TRBV7-2	TRBD1	TRBJ1-2	TGTGCCAGCAGCTTAGTATCAGGGGGCAACTATGGCTACACCTTC	CASSLVSGGNYGYTF
once	TRBV5-4	.	TRBJ2-1	TGTGCCAGCAGCCCTTTTCCCTTCCCCTTCTACAATGAGCAGTTCTTC	CASSPFPFPFYNEQFF
.	TRBV6-6	TRBD1	TRBJ2-7	TGTGCCAGCAGGAGGGACAGTGGCTACGAGCAGTACTTC	CASRRDSGYEQYF
.	TRBV5-3	TRBD1	TRBJ2-4	TGTGCCAGAAGCCCCTTGGACAGGGGAGACAAAAACATTCAGTACTTC	CARSPLDRGDKNIQYF
few	TRBV6-5	TRBD2	TRBJ2-2	TGTGCCAGCAGTACTAGCGGGGGAACACTCGGGGAGCTGTTTTTT	CASSTSGGTLGELFF
.	TRBV3-1/TRBV3-2	TRBD1	TRBJ2-7	TGTGCCACCCAGACAGGGGGCGGAGAGCAGTACTTC	CATQTGGGEQYF
.	TRBV10-3	TRBD2	TRBJ2-3	TGTGCCATCAGTGACGTAGCGGGAGGGCTGGATACGCAGTATTTT	CAISDVAGGLDTQYF
.	TRBV6-2/TRBV6-3	.	TRBJ2-5	TGTGCCAGCAGCCCCTCCGAGACCCAGTACTTC	CASSPSETQYF
.	TRBV6-1	TRBD2	TRBJ2-1	TGTGCCAGCAGTGAGCGGGGGGGTTTGGATAATGAGCAGTTCTTC	CASSERGGLDNEQFF
.	TRBV18	TRBD2	TRBJ2-1	TGTGCCAGCTCACCTAGCGGGGACTACAATGAGCAGTTCTTC	CASSPSGDYNEQFF
.	TRBV19	.	TRBJ1-2	TGTGCCAGTACTGCCACCAGAGACACCGATGGCTACACCTTC	CASTATRDTDGYTF
.	TRBV11-2	.	TRBJ1-2	TGTGCCAGCAGCTTCGGGAAGGGCTACACCTTC	CASSFGKGYTF
.	TRBV5-6	.	TRBJ1-1	TGTGCCAGCCAAGCCGTCATAAGTTTCCGGGGGAACACTGAAGCTTTCTTT	CASQAVISFRGNTEAFF
once	TRBV19	.	TRBJ2-2	TGTGCCAGTAGCCGTCCTGGGGATCCGGGGTACACCGGGGAGCTGTTTTTT	CASSRPGDPGYTGELFF
few	TRBV19	.	TRBJ2-7	TGTGCCAGTAGTATCGGCCGGGGAGGGGGCGAGCAGTACTTC	CASSIGRGGGEQYF
.	TRBV5-1	.	TRBJ2-7	TGCGCCAGCAGCTTGGACGGGGGATCTATTTACGAGCAGTACTTC	CASSLDGGSIYEQYF
.	TRBV4-2	TRBD2	TRBJ2-1	TGTGCCAGCAGCCCCAACCCCGTGACTAGCGGGACCTACAATGAGCAGTTCTTC	CASSPNPVTSGTYNEQFF
.	TRBV28	TRBD1	TRBJ1-5	TGTGCCAGCAGTATCACAGGGGTCAATCAGCCCCAGCATTTT	CASSITGVNQPQHF